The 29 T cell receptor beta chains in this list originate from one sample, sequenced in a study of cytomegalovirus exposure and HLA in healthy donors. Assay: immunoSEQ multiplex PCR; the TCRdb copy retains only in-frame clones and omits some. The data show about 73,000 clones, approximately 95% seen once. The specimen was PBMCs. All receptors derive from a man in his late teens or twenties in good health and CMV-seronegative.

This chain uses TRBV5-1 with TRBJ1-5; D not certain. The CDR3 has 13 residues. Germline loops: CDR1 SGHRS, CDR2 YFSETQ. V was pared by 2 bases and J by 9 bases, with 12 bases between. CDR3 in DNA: TGCGCCAGCAGCTTACTCGGGAACGGGCCCCAGCATTTT. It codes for CASSLLGNGPQHF.

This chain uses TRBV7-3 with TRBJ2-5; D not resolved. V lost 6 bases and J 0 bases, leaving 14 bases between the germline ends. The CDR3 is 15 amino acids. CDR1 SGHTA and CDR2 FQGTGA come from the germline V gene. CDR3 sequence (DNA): TGTGCCAGCAGAGAAGACGGGTTGTACCAAGAGACCCAGTACTTC. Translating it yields CASREDGLYQETQYF. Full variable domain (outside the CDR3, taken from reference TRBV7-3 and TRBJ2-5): GAGVSQTPSNKVTEKGKYVELRCDPISGHTALYWYRQSLGQGPEFLIYFQGTGAADDSGLPNDRFFAVRPEGSVSTLKIQRTERGDSAVYLCASREDGLYQETQYFGPGTRLLVL.

The CDR3 loop reads CASSLQGIEQFF. The CDR3 DNA reads as TGTGCCAGCAGTTTGCAGGGGATTGAGCAGTTCTTC. V and J are TRBV7-9 and TRBJ2-1; TRBD1 might be the D (6 bases). The CDR3 sequence is 12 residues long. Looked up from germline, CDR1 is SEHNR and CDR2 is FQNEAQ (reference sequence). With 6 bases removed from V and 9 bases from J, the gap between germline ends came to 12 bases.

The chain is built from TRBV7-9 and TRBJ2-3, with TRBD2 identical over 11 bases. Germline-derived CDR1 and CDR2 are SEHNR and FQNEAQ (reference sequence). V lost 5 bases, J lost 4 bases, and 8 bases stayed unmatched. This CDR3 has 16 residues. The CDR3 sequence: CASSARTSGPADTQYF. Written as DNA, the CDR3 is TGTGCCAGCAGCGCACGGACTAGCGGGCCGGCAGATACGCAGTATTTT.

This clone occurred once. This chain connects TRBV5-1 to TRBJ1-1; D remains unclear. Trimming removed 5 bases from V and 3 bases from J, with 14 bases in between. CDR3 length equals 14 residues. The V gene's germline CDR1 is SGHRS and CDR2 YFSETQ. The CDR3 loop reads CASSRSPGDTEAFF. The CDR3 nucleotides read TGCGCCAGCAGTAGATCTCCCGGGGACACTGAAGCTTTCTTT.

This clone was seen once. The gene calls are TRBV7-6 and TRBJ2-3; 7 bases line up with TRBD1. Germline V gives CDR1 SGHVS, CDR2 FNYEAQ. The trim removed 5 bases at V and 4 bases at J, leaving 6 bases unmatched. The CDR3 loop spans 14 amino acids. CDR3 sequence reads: CASSPQGMADTQYF. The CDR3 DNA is TGTGCCAGCAGCCCACAGGGGATGGCAGATACGCAGTATTTT. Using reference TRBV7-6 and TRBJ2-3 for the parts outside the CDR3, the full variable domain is GAGVSQSPRYKVTKRGQDVALRCDPISGHVSLYWYRQALGQGPEFLTYFNYEAQQDKSGLPNDRFSAERPEGSISTLTIQRTEQRDSAMYRCASSPQGMADTQYFGPGTRLTVL.

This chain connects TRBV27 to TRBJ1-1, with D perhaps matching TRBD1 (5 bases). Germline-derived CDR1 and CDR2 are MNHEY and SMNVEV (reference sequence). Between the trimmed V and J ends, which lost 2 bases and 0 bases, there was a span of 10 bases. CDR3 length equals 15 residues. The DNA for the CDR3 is TGTGCCAGCAGTTTAAACGGCAGGGTGAACACTGAAGCTTTCTTT. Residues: CASSLNGRVNTEAFF.

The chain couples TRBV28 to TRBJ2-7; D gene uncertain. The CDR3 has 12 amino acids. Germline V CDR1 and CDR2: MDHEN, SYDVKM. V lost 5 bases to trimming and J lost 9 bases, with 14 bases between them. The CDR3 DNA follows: TGTGCCAGCAGTCCACCCCGCGGCGGGCAGTACTTC. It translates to CASSPPRGGQYF.

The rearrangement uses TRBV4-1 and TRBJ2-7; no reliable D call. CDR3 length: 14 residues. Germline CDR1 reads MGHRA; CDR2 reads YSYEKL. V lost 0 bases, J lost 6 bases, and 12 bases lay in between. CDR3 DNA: TGCGCCAGCAGCCAAGAGGGCGTTCCCGCCGAGCAGTACTTC. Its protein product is CASSQEGVPAEQYF.

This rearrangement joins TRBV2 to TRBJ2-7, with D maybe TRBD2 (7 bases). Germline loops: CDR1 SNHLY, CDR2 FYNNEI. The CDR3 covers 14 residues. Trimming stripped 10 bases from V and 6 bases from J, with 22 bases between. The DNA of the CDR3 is TGTGCCATAACGCCGGGGGGCGCAAAAAGCGAGCAGTACTTC. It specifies CAITPGGAKSEQYF. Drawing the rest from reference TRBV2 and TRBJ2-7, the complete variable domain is EPEVTQTPSHQVTQMGQEVILRCVPISNHLYFYWYRQILGQKVEFLVSFYNNEISEKSEIFDDQFSVERPDGSNFTLKIRSTKLEDSAMYFCAITPGGAKSEQYFGPGTRLTVT.

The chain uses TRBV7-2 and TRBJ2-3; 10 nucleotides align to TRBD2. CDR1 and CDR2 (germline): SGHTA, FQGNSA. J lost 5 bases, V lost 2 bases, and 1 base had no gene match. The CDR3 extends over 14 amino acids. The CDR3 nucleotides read TGTGCCAGCAGCTTACGGACTAGCGGAGATACGCAGTATTTT. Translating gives CASSLRTSGDTQYF.

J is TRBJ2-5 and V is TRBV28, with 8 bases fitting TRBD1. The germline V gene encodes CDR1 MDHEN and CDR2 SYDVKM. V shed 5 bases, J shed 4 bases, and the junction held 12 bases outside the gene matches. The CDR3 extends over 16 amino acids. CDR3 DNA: TGTGCCAGCAGTGGACAGGGTGGGATGTTTGGAGAGACCCAGTACTTC. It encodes CASSGQGGMFGETQYF.

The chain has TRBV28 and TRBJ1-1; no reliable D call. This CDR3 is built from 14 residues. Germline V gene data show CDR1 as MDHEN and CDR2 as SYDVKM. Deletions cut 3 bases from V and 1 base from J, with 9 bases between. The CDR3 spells CASSFLRGNTEAFF. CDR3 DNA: TGTGCCAGCAGTTTCCTCCGGGGGAACACTGAAGCTTTCTTT.

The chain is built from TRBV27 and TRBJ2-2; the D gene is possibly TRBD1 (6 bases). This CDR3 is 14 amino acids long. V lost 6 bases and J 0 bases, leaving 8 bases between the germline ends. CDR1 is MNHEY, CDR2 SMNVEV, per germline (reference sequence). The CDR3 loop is CASRRQANTGELFF. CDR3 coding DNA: TGTGCCAGCAGACGACAGGCGAACACCGGGGAGCTGTTTTTT.

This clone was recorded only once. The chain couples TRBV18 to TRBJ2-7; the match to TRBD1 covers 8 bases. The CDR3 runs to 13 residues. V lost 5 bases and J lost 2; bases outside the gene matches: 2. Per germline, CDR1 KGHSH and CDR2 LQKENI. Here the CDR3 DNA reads TGTGCCAGCTCAGCGGACAGGGCCTACGAGCAGTACTTC. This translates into CASSADRAYEQYF.

The CDR3 is CASSHRDYGYTF. For the CDR3, the DNA is TGTGCCAGCAGCCACCGGGACTATGGCTACACCTTC. The chain combines TRBV6-6 with TRBJ1-2; D unresolved. This CDR3 comprises 12 residues. V lost 6 bases and J lost 3, with 8 bases in between. Germline values: CDR1 MNHNY, CDR2 SVGAGI (reference sequence).

CDR3 residues: CASSGVWGRTYNEQFF. CDR3 nucleotides: TGTGCCAGCAGTGGGGTTTGGGGGCGAACCTACAATGAGCAGTTCTTC. The rearrangement uses TRBV6-1 and TRBJ2-1, with D perhaps matching TRBD1 (6 bases). V was shortened by 4 bases and J by 2 bases, with 15 bases between the two germline ends. This CDR3 has 16 amino acids. Germline V gene data show CDR1 as MNHNS and CDR2 as SASEGT.

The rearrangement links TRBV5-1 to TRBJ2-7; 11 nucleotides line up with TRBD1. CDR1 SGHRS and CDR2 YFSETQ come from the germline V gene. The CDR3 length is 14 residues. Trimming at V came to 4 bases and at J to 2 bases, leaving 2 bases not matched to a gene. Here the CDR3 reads CASSKGQGAYEQYF. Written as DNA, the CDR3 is TGCGCCAGCAGCAAGGGACAGGGGGCCTACGAGCAGTACTTC.

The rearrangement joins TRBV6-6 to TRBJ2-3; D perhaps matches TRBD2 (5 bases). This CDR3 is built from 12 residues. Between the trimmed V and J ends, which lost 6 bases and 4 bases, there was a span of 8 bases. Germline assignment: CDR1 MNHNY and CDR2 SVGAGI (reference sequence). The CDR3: CASSPLADTQYF. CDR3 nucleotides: TGTGCCAGCAGCCCACTAGCAGATACGCAGTATTTT.

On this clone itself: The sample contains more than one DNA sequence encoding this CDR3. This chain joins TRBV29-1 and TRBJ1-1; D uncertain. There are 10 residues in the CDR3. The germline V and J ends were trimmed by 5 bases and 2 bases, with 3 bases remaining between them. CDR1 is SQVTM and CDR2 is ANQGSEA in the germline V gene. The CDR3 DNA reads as TGCAGCGTTCTCAACACTGAAGCTTTCTTT. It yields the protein CSVLNTEAFF.

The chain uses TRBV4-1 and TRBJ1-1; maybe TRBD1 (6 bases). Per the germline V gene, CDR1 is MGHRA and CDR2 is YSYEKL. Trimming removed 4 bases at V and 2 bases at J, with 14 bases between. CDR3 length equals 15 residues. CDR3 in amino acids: CASSPWGRGNTEAFF. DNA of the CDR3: TGCGCCAGCAGCCCTTGGGGCAGGGGTAACACTGAAGCTTTCTTT.

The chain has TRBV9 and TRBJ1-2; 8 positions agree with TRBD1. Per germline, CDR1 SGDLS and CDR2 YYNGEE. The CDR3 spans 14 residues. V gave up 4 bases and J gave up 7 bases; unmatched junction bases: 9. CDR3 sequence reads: CASSPSTGEGGYTF. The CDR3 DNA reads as TGTGCCAGCAGCCCATCGACAGGGGAGGGTGGCTACACCTTC.

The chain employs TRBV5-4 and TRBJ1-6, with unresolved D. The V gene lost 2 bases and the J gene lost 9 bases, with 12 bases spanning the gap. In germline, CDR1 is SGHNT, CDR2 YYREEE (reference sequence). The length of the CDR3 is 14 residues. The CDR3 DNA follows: TGTGCCAGCAGCTTTGCTGAAGTCAGTTCACCCCTCCACTTT. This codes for CASSFAEVSSPLHF.

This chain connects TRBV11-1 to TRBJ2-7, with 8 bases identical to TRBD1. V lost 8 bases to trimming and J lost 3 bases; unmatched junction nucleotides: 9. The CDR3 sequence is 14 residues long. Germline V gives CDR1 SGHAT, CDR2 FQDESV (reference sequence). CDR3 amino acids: CASQNRGIHYEQYF. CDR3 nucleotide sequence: TGTGCCAGCCAAAACAGGGGGATTCACTACGAGCAGTACTTC.

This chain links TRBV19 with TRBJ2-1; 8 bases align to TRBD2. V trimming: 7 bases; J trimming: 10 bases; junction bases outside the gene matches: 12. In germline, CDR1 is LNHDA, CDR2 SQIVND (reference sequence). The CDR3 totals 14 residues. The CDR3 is CASKAGERLVEQFF. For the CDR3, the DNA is TGTGCCAGTAAAGCGGGGGAAAGGTTGGTAGAGCAGTTCTTC.

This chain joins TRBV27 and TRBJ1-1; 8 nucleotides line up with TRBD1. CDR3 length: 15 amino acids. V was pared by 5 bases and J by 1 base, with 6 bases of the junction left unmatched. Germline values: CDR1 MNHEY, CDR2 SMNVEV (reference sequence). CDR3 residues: CASSDRTGTNTEAFF. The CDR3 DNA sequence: TGTGCCAGCAGTGACCGGACAGGGACGAACACTGAAGCTTTCTTT.

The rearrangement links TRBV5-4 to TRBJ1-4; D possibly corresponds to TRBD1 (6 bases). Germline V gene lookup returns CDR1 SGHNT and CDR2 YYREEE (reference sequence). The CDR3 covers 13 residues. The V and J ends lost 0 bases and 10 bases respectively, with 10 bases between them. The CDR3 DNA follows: TGTGCCAGCAGCTTGGAGGTAGGGGGAAAACTGTTTTTT. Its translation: CASSLEVGGKLFF.

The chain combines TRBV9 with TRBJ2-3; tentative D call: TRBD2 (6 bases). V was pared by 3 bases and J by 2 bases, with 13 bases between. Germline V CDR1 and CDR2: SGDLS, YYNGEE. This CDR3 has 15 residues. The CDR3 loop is CASSDRDSITDTQYF. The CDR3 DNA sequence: TGTGCCAGCAGCGACCGGGACTCGATCACAGATACGCAGTATTTT.

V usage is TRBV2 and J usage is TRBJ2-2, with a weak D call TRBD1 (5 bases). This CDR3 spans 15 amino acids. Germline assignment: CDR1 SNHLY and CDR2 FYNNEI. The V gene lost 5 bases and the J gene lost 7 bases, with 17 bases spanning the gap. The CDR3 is CASSPPRASVGELFF. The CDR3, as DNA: TGTGCCAGCAGTCCACCCAGGGCCTCCGTCGGGGAGCTGTTTTTT. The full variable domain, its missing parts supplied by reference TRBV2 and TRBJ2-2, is EPEVTQTPSHQVTQMGQEVILRCVPISNHLYFYWYRQILGQKVEFLVSFYNNEISEKSEIFDDQFSVERPDGSNFTLKIRSTKLEDSAMYFCASSPPRASVGELFFGEGSRLTVL.